The clone carrying this TCR beta chain was observed a few times. Its antigen is still unknown. These data belong to a study of T-cell memory formation after mild COVID-19. Turning to the study itself: TCR clusters were mostly donor specific. General study findings and limits: Second-wave clones reaching peak frequency on day 37 lacked confirmed SARS-CoV-2 specificity. There was a balanced CD4/CD8 profile in clones contracting day 15 to 85, and later expanders leaned CD4+.

V was shortened by 6 bases and J by 0 bases, with 13 bases between the two germline ends. Germline CDR1 DFQATT, CDR2 SNEGSKA (reference sequence). The CDR3 is made up of 14 amino acids. TCR alpha and TCR beta cDNA libraries with sample barcodes and UMIs came from 5'RACE using constant-segment primers. TCRdb reanalysed the 5' RACE reads using MiXCR and keeps one entry per CDR3 protein. This sample yields around 320,000 distinct CDR3 sequences, of which approximately 19% are seen a single time; more than 20% belongs to the top ten. Sequencing was performed on PBMCs or a T cell subset sorted from them (not recorded which). The genes are TRBV20-1 and TRBJ2-3; TRBD2 might be the D (7 bases). The origin of this receptor is a man between 18 and 29 years old who had mild COVID-19 (a few samples of this study predate the infection). Cell type and time point are not known. The CDR3 DNA is TGCAGTGCCGCCGAGGGGGGGAGCACAGATACGCAGTATTTT. Translation gives CSAAEGGSTDTQYF.